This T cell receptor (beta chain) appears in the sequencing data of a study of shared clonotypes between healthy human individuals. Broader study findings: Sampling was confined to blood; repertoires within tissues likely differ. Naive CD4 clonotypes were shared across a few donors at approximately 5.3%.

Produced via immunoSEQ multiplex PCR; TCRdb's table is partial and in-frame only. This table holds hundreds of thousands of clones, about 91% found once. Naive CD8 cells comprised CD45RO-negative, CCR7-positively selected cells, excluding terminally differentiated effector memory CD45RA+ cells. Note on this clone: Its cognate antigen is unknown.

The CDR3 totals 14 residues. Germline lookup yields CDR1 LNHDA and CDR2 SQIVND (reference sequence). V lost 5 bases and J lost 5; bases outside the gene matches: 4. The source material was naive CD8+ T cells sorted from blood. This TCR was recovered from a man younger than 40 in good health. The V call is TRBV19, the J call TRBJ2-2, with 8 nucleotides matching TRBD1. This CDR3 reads CASSPQGETGELFF. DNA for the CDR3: TGTGCCAGTAGTCCACAGGGGGAAACCGGGGAGCTGTTTTTT.